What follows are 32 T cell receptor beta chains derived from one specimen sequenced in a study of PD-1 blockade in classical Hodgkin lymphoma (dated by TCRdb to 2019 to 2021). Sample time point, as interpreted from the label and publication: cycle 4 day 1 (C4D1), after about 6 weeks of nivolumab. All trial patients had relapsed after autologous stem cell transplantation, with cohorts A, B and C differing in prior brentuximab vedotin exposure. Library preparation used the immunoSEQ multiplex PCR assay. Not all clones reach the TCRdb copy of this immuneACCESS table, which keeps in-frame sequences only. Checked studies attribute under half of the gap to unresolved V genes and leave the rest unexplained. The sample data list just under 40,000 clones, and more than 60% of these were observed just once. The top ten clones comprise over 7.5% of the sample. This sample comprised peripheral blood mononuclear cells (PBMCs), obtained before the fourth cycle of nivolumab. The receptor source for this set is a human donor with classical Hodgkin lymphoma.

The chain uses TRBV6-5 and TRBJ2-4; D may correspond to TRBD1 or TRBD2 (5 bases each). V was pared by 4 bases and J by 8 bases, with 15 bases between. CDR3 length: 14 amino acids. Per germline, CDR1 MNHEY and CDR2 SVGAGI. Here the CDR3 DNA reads TGTGCCAGCAGTTCACTCGGGACGGTGGACATTCAGTACTTC. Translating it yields CASSSLGTVDIQYF.

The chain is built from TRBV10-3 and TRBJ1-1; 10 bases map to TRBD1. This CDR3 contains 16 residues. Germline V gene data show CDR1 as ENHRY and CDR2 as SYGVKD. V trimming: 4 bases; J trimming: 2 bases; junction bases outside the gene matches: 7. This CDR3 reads CAISADRGRINTEAFF. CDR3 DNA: TGTGCCATCAGTGCCGACAGGGGGCGCATAAACACTGAAGCTTTCTTT.

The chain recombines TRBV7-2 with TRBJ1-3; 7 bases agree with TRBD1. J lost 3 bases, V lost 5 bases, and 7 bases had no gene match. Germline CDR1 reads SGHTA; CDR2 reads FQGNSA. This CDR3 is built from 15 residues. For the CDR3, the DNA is TGTGCCAGCAGCCAAGGGGGCGGTAATGGAAACACCATATATTTT. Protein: CASSQGGGNGNTIYF.

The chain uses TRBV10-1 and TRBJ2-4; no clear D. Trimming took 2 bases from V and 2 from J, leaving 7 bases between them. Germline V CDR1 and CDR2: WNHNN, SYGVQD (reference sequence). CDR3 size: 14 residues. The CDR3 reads CASSESRTKNIQYF. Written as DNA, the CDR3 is TGCGCCAGCAGTGAGAGTCGTACCAAAAACATTCAGTACTTC.

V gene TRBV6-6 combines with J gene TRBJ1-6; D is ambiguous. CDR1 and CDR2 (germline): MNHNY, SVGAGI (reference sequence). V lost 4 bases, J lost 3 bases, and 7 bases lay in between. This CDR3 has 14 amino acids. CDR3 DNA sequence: TGTGCCAGCAGTTTCGTTGGCTATAATTCACCCCTCCACTTT. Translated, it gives CASSFVGYNSPLHF.

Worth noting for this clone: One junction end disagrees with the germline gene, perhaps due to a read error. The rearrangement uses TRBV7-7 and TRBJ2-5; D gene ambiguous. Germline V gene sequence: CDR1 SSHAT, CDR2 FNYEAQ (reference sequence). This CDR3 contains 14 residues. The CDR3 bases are TGTGCTAGCAGCGACCGCTATGGGCGGGAGACCCAGTACTTC. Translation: CASSDRYGRETQYF.

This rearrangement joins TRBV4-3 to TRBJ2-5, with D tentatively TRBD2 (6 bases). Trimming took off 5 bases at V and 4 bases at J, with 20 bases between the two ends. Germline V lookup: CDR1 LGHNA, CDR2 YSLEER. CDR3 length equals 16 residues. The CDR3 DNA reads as TGCGCCAGCAGCTTCGACGCTGGCGGGGTCCGAGAGACCCAGTACTTC. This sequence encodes CASSFDAGGVRETQYF.

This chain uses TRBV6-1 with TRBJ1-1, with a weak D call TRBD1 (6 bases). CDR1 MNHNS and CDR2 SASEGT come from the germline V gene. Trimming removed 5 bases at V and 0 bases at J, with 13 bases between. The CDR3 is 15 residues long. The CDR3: CASSIRGFMNTEAFF. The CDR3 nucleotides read TGTGCCAGCAGTATCAGGGGATTCATGAACACTGAAGCTTTCTTT.

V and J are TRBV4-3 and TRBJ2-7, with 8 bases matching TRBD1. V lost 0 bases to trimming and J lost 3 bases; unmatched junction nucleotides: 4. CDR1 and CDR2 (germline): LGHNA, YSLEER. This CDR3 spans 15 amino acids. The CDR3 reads CASSQDITGGYEQYF. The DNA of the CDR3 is TGCGCCAGCAGCCAAGATATTACAGGGGGCTACGAGCAGTACTTC.

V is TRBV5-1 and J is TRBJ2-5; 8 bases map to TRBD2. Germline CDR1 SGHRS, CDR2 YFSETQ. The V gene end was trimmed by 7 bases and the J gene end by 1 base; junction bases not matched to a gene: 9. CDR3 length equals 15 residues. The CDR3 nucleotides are TGCGCCAGCCACCTGGGCGGGGGGACCCAAGAGACCCAGTACTTC. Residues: CASHLGGGTQETQYF.

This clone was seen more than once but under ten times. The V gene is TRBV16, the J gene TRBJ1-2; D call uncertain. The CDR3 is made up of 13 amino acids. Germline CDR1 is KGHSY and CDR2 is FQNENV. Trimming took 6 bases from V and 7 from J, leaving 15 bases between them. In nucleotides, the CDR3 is TGTGCCAGCAGTCTCGAAGGTTTCGCTGGCTACACCTTC. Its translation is CASSLEGFAGYTF.

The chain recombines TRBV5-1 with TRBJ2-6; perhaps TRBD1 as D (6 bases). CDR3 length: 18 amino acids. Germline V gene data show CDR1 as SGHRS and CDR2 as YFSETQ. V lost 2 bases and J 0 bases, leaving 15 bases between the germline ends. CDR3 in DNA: TGCGCCAGCAGCTTACAGGGCCGGGGCATCTCTGGGGCCAACGTCCTGACTTTC. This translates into CASSLQGRGISGANVLTF.

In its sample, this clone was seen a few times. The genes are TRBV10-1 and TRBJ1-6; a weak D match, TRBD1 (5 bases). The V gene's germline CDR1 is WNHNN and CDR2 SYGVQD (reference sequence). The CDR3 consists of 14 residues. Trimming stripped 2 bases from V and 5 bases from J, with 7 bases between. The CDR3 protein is CASSEHRNNSPLHF. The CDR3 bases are TGCGCCAGCAGTGAGCACAGGAATAATTCACCCCTCCACTTT.

CDR3 nucleotides: TGTGCCACCAGCAGAGATTTGAACACTGAAGCTTTCTTT. Its protein is CATSRDLNTEAFF. V gene TRBV15 combines with J gene TRBJ1-1; no reliable D call. Germline-derived CDR1 and CDR2 are LNHNV and YYDKDF (reference sequence). The CDR3 loop spans 13 amino acids. V lost 0 bases, J lost 0 bases, and 2 bases lay in between.

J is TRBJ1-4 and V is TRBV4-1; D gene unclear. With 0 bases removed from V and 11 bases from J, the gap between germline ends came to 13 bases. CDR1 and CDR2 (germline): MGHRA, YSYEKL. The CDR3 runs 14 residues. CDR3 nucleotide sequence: TGCGCCAGCAGCCAAGAAGGAAAATTGGGGAAACTGTTTTTT. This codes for CASSQEGKLGKLFF.

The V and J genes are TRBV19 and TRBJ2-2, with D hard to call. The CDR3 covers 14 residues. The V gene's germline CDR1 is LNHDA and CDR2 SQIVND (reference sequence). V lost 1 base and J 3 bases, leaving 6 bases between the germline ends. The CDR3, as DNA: TGTGCCAGTAGTATAGTGAGAGACACCGGGGAGCTGTTTTTT. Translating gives CASSIVRDTGELFF.

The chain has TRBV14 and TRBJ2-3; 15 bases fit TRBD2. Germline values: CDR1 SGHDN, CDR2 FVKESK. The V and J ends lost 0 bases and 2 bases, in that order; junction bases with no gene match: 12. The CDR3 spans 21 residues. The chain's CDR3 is CASSQEPGLAGGPRLTDTQYF. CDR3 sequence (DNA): TGTGCCAGCAGCCAAGAACCGGGACTAGCGGGGGGCCCTAGACTCACAGATACGCAGTATTTT.

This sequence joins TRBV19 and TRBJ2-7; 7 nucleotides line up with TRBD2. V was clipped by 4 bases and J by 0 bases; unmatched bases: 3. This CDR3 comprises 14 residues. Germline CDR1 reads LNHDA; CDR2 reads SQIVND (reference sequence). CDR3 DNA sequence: TGTGCCAGTAGTAGGAGCGGGGCCTCCTACGAGCAGTACTTC. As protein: CASSRSGASYEQYF.

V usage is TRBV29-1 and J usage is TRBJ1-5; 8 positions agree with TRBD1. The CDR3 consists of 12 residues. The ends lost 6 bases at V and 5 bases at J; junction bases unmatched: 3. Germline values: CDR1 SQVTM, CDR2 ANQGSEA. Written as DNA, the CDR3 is TGCAGCGTGCTGACAGGGGATCAGCCCCAGCATTTT. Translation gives CSVLTGDQPQHF.

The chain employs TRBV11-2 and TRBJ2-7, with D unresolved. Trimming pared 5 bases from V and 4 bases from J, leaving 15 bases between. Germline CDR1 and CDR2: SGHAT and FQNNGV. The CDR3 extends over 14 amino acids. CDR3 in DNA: TGTGCCAGCAGCCCCCCCGGCTTTAAGTACGAGCAGTACTTC. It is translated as CASSPPGFKYEQYF. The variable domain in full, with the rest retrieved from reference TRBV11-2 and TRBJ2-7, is EAGVAQSPRYKIIEKRQSVAFWCNPISGHATLYWYQQILGQGPKLLIQFQNNGVVDDSQLPKDRFSAERLKGVDSTLKIQPAKLEDSAVYLCASSPPGFKYEQYFGPGTRLTVT.

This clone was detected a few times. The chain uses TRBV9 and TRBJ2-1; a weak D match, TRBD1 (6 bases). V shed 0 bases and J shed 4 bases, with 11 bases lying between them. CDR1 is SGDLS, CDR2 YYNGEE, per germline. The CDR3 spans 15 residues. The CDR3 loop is CASSVEGDEYNEQFF. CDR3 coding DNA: TGTGCCAGCAGCGTAGAGGGGGACGAATACAATGAGCAGTTCTTC.

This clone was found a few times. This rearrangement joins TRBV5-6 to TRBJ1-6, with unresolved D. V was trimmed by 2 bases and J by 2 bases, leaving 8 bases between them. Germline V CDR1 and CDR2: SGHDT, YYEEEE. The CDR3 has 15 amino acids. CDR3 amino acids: CASSLGQTYNSPLHF. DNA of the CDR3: TGTGCCAGCAGCTTAGGCCAAACCTATAATTCACCCCTCCACTTT.

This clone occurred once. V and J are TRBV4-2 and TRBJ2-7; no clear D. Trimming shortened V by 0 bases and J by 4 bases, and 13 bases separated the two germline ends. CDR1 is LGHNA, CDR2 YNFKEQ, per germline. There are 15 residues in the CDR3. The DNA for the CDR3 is TGTGCCAGCAGCCAAGATCGGTCCATCGGTTACGAGCAGTACTTC. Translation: CASSQDRSIGYEQYF.

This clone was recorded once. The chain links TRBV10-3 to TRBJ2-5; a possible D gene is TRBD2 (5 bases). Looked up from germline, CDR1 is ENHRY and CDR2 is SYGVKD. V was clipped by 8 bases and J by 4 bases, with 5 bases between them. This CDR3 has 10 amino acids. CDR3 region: CAIGRETQYF. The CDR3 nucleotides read TGTGCCATCGGGAGAGAGACCCAGTACTTC.

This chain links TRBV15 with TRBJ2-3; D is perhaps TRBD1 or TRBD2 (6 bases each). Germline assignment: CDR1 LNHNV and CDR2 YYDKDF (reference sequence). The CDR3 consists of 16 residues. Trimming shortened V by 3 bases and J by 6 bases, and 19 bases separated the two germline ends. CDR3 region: CATSRGGLPGGDTQYF. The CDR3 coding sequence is TGTGCCACCAGCAGGGGGGGCCTCCCGGGCGGGGATACGCAGTATTTT.

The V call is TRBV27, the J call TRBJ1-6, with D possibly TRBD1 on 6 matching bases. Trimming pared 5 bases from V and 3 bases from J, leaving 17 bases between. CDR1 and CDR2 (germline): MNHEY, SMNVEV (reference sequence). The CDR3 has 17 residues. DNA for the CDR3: TGTGCCAGCAGTCTCCGGGACATCCTCGGCTATAATTCACCCCTCCACTTT. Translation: CASSLRDILGYNSPLHF.

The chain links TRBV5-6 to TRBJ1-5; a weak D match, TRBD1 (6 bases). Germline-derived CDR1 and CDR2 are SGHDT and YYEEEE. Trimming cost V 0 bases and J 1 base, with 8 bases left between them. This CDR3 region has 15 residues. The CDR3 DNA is TGTGCCAGCAGCTTGGACAGGGCAAGCAATCAGCCCCAGCATTTT. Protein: CASSLDRASNQPQHF.

The CDR3 reads CASSLGPDSSQKLFF. CDR3 sequence (DNA): TGTGCCAGCAGCTTAGGCCCCGACAGTTCTCAAAAACTGTTTTTT. The chain has TRBV7-2 and TRBJ1-4, with D possibly matching TRBD1 (5 bases). Trimming cost V 1 base and J 9 bases, with 15 bases left between them. This CDR3 comprises 15 residues. Looked up from germline, CDR1 is SGHTA and CDR2 is FQGNSA.

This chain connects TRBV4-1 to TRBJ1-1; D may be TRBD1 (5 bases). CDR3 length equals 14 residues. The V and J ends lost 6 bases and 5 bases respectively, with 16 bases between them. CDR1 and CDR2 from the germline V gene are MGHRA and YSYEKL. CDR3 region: CASSQTEVWTEAFF. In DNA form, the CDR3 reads TGCGCCAGCAGTCAGACAGAAGTCTGGACTGAAGCTTTCTTT.

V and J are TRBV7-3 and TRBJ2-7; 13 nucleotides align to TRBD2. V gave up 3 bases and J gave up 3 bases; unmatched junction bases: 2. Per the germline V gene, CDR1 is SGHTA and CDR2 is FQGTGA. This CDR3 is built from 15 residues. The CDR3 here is CASSFGLAGVYEQYF. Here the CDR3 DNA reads TGTGCCAGCAGCTTTGGACTAGCGGGGGTCTACGAGCAGTACTTC.

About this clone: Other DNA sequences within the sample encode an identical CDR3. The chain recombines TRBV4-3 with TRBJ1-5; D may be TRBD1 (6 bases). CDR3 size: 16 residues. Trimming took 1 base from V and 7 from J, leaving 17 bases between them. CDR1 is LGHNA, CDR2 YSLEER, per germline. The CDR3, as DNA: TGCGCCAGCAGCCAAGCTGTCTGGGACAACAACCAGCCCCAGCATTTT. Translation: CASSQAVWDNNQPQHF.

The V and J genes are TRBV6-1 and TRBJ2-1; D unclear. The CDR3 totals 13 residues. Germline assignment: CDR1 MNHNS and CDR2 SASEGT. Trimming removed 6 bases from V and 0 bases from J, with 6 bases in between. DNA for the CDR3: TGTGCCAGCAGACGGAGCTCCTACAATGAGCAGTTCTTC. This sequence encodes CASRRSSYNEQFF.